The sequence of this T cell receptor beta chain was determined in a study of metastatic and nonmetastatic thyroid tumors. TCRdb recomputed clones from the PCR reads via MiXCR. This table holds 35,000 to 40,000 clones, roughly 25% found once. The V end was cut by 5 bases, the J end by 9 bases, with 20 bases between. Germline V gene data show CDR1 as DFQATT and CDR2 as SNEGSKA (reference sequence). There are 15 residues in the CDR3. All patients reached thyroid surgery having received no treatment beforehand. Sample: blood. The clonotype comes from a female donor with papillary thyroid cancer or a benign thyroid nodule (not recorded which). Some clones in this sample may be carry-over from other donors' samples. This chain uses TRBV20-1 with TRBJ1-6; D is unresolved. CDR3 sequence: CSAGKDTVEVSPLHF. Here the CDR3 DNA reads TGCAGTGCTGGGAAAGACACAGTAGAGGTTTCACCCCTCCACTTT.